Each of the 21 T cell receptor beta chains below was sequenced from the same sample in a study of T cells in narcolepsy. This table comes from immunoSEQ multiplex PCR, and its TCRdb copy is limited to in-frame clones, with some not included. The sample holds about 40,000 clones, approximately 85% seen once. Sequences were obtained from CD45RA- memory CD4+ T cells from PBMCs. These TCRs come from a human donor with narcolepsy.

This rearrangement joins TRBV7-2 to TRBJ1-5, with TRBD1 as a possible D gene (5 bases). This CDR3 has 13 residues. V was pared by 1 base and J by 9 bases, with 10 bases between. Germline CDR1 and CDR2: SGHTA and FQGNSA. CDR3 residues: CASSLGTGGPQHF. The CDR3 coding sequence is TGTGCCAGCAGCTTAGGAACTGGGGGGCCCCAGCATTTT. The full variable domain, with the rest looked up from reference TRBV7-2 and TRBJ1-5, is GAGVSQSPSNKVTEKGKDVELRCDPISGHTALYWYRQSLGQGLEFLIYFQGNSAPDKSGLPSDRFSAERTGGSVSTLTIQRTQQEDSAVYLCASSLGTGGPQHFGDGTRLSIL.

The genes are TRBV4-1 and TRBJ1-6, with TRBD1 matching over 8 bases. Germline trimming cut 3 bases from V and 1 base from J; bases unmatched to any gene: 8. Germline assignment: CDR1 MGHRA and CDR2 YSYEKL. CDR3 length: 18 residues. This chain's CDR3 is CASSHQGAGGSYNSPLHF. DNA of the CDR3: TGCGCCAGCAGCCATCAGGGGGCAGGGGGGTCCTATAATTCACCCCTCCACTTT.

The rearrangement links TRBV7-8 to TRBJ1-2; D is undetermined. The V gene's germline CDR1 is SGHVS and CDR2 FQNEAQ. The CDR3 has 14 residues. Trimming shortened V by 5 bases and J by 3 bases, and 13 bases separated the two germline ends. This CDR3 is CASSRPGTYYGYTF. For the CDR3, the DNA is TGTGCCAGCAGCCGGCCGGGAACTTACTATGGCTACACCTTC.

On this clone itself: Other DNA sequences in this specimen translate into the identical CDR3. The chain employs TRBV5-8 and TRBJ1-1; unclear D gene. The germline V gene has CDR1 SGHTS and CDR2 YDEGEE. The CDR3 is 15 residues long. The V end was cut by 1 base, the J end by 0 bases, with 10 bases between. The CDR3 nucleotides are TGTGCCAGCAGCTTGAAAACACGGATGAACACTGAAGCTTTCTTT. Translation: CASSLKTRMNTEAFF.

The V and J genes are TRBV10-1 and TRBJ1-2, with D uncertain. The CDR3 contains 11 residues. Trimming cost V 4 bases and J 4 bases, with 4 bases left between them. Looked up from germline, CDR1 is WNHNN and CDR2 is SYGVQD (reference sequence). The CDR3 DNA sequence: TGCGCCAGCAGTGGGGTCTATGGCTACACCTTC. Protein product: CASSGVYGYTF.

A single count supports this clone. The chain carries TRBV4-3 and TRBJ2-7; D gene ambiguous. This CDR3 region has 13 residues. Germline lookup yields CDR1 LGHNA and CDR2 YSLEER. Deletions cut 0 bases from V and 2 bases from J, with 5 bases between. The DNA of the CDR3 is TGCGCCAGCAGCCAAGATTGGGCCTACGAGCAGTACTTC. This sequence encodes CASSQDWAYEQYF.

V usage is TRBV11-2 and J usage is TRBJ2-1; unclear D gene. Germline V lookup: CDR1 SGHAT, CDR2 FQNNGV. The CDR3 is made up of 12 amino acids. Trimming pared 5 bases from V and 2 bases from J, leaving 4 bases between. CDR3 residues: CASSTTYNEQFF. The CDR3 nucleotides read TGTGCCAGCAGCACCACCTACAATGAGCAGTTCTTC.

The rearrangement joins TRBV19 to TRBJ1-6; 9 nucleotides match TRBD1. This CDR3 has 15 amino acids. The V segment lost 4 bases and the J segment 10 bases; nucleotides outside the gene matches: 8. CDR1 is LNHDA, CDR2 SQIVND, per germline (reference sequence). CDR3 loop: CASSTSTGGSSPLHF. CDR3 sequence (DNA): TGTGCCAGTAGTACCTCGACAGGGGGGTCATCACCCCTCCACTTT.

This chain links TRBV6-5 with TRBJ2-5, with TRBD1 matching over 9 bases. This CDR3 is 15 amino acids long. Germline lookup yields CDR1 MNHEY and CDR2 SVGAGI. V gave up 6 bases and J gave up 5 bases; unmatched junction bases: 10. This chain's CDR3 is CASSRGGTGTETQYF. The CDR3 region has the DNA TGTGCCAGCAGCCGCGGAGGGACAGGGACGGAGACCCAGTACTTC.

J is TRBJ1-1 and V is TRBV5-8; D is undetermined. The CDR3 is 13 residues long. Germline V gene lookup returns CDR1 SGHTS and CDR2 YDEGEE. V dropped 5 bases and J dropped 1 base, with 9 bases sitting between them. For the CDR3, the DNA is TGTGCCAGCAGAAGCGGAAGGAACACTGAAGCTTTCTTT. Protein product: CASRSGRNTEAFF.

CDR3 nucleotides: TGTGCCAGCAGCCCAAGGATTATGGTTTCTGGGGCCAACGTCCTGACTTTC. Translated: CASSPRIMVSGANVLTF. The rearrangement joins TRBV5-6 to TRBJ2-6; the D is unclear. The length of the CDR3 is 17 residues. V gave up 4 bases and J gave up 1 base, with 15 bases separating them. Germline values: CDR1 SGHDT, CDR2 YYEEEE. Drawing the rest from reference TRBV5-6 and TRBJ2-6, the complete variable domain is DAGVTQSPTHLIKTRGQQVTLRCSPKSGHDTVSWYQQALGQGPQFIFQYYEEEERQRGNFPDRFSGHQFPNYSSELNVNALLLGDSALYLCASSPRIMVSGANVLTFGAGSRLTVL.

The V gene is TRBV7-6, the J gene TRBJ1-5, with 8 bases matching TRBD1. The CDR3 spans 16 residues. Germline assignment: CDR1 SGHVS and CDR2 FNYEAQ. V lost 5 bases, J lost 7 bases, and 13 bases stayed unmatched. DNA for the CDR3: TGTGCCAGCAGCCAAAGGTCAGGGGGCGCAGGGCAGCCCCAGCATTTT. Protein: CASSQRSGGAGQPQHF.

The CDR3 protein is CASTPWGGTDTQYF. DNA for the CDR3: TGTGCCAGCACCCCGTGGGGGGGAACAGATACGCAGTATTTT. The chain carries TRBV6-6 and TRBJ2-3; 7 nucleotides agree with TRBD2. CDR1 and CDR2 (germline): MNHNY, SVGAGI (reference sequence). The V gene end was trimmed by 7 bases and the J gene end by 3 bases; junction bases not matched to a gene: 7. The CDR3 consists of 14 residues.

The DNA of the CDR3 is TGTGCCAGCAGCCTCATGGGAGACACTGAAGCTTTCTTT. As protein: CASSLMGDTEAFF. The chain combines TRBV7-9 with TRBJ1-1; D not resolved. V lost 5 bases and J 3 bases, leaving 10 bases between the germline ends. Germline V gene data show CDR1 as SEHNR and CDR2 as FQNEAQ (reference sequence). The CDR3 length is 13 residues.

The genes are TRBV28 and TRBJ2-1, with a weak D call TRBD1 (6 bases). The V and J ends lost 6 bases and 5 bases respectively, with 14 bases between them. CDR1 and CDR2 (germline): MDHEN, SYDVKM. The CDR3 loop spans 14 amino acids. In DNA form, the CDR3 reads TGTGCCAGCAGGCTAGGGGGAGTAAACAATGAGCAGTTCTTC. It specifies CASRLGGVNNEQFF.

The V and J genes are TRBV6-5 and TRBJ2-5; D might be TRBD1 (6 bases). The J call may be in error: the DNA end matches TRBJ2-7 better. The CDR3 spans 12 residues. Germline V gene data show CDR1 as MNHEY and CDR2 as SVGAGI. The CDR3 DNA reads as TGTGCCAGCCAGGACAGCTCCTACGAGCAGTACTTC. It is translated as CASQDSSYEQYF.

V gene TRBV7-2 combines with J gene TRBJ1-6; D may be TRBD1 (6 bases). Germline loops: CDR1 SGHTA, CDR2 FQGNSA. V was trimmed by 1 base and J by 10 bases, leaving 17 bases between them. The CDR3 sequence is 16 residues long. DNA for the CDR3: TGTGCCAGCAGCTTAGATAACAGGGCTATAAGGTCACCCCTCCACTTT. It translates to CASSLDNRAIRSPLHF.

The chain couples TRBV4-2 to TRBJ1-2; possibly TRBD1 for D (6 bases). The V gene lost 3 bases and the J gene lost 5 bases, with 19 bases spanning the gap. Looked up from germline, CDR1 is LGHNA and CDR2 is YNFKEQ. There are 16 residues in the CDR3. The CDR3, as DNA: TGTGCCAGCAGCCAGCCCGGGACATCAGGATCTTATGGCTACACCTTC. Its protein product is CASSQPGTSGSYGYTF.

The chain joins TRBV11-2 to TRBJ1-6; TRBD1 aligns across 9 bases. The CDR3 spans 15 residues. The V gene's germline CDR1 is SGHAT and CDR2 FQNNGV. V shed 2 bases and J 9 bases; nucleotides not matched to a gene: 5. As DNA, the CDR3 is TGTGCCAGCAGCTTACCGACAGGGGGGGGTTCACCCCTCCACTTT. Translated, it gives CASSLPTGGGSPLHF.

The DNA for the CDR3 is TGTGCCAGCATTCTTGGACAGGGGGCTTGGGTCACTGAAGCTTTCTTT. It encodes CASILGQGAWVTEAFF. The chain couples TRBV6-6 to TRBJ1-1; 11 bases line up with TRBD1. Unmatched junction bases numbered 11, after V lost 7 bases and J lost 4 bases. In germline, CDR1 is MNHNY, CDR2 SVGAGI (reference sequence). This CDR3 is built from 16 residues.

This chain joins TRBV7-6 and TRBJ1-1; 10 bases map to TRBD1. Trimming at V came to 1 base and at J to 5 bases, leaving 7 bases not matched to a gene. Germline V gene sequence: CDR1 SGHVS, CDR2 FNYEAQ. This CDR3 comprises 16 residues. The CDR3 DNA sequence: TGTGCCAGCAGCTTAGGTACCGGGACAGGGGAAACTGAAGCTTTCTTT. Translating gives CASSLGTGTGETEAFF.